This record looks at one TCR beta chain sequence and its context. The sample comes from a study of shared T cell receptors in the human thymus. This CDR3 is built from 16 residues. V was shortened by 0 bases and J by 4 bases, with 16 bases between the two germline ends. Germline CDR1 and CDR2: MNHEY and SMNVEV (reference sequence). Sequenced by immunoSEQ multiplex PCR; TCRdb stores in-frame clones only, minus some. There are approximately 490,000 clones in the sample; about 80% occur only once, and 0.01% to 0.015% lies in the top ten. These data were likewise used in another study, on human thymus T cells. Turning to that study: The thymus tissue came from resections taken during corrective heart surgery. Related work showed strongly overlapping thymic repertoires across unrelated individuals.

The sequence came from a boy younger than two with a congenital heart defect. Sample: thymocytes. This chain connects TRBV27 to TRBJ2-7, with D possibly matching TRBD2 (6 bases). For the CDR3, the DNA is TGTGCCAGCAGTTTATCGGCGGGGCAGGCTTTTTACGAGCAGTACTTC. The encoded protein is CASSLSAGQAFYEQYF.